This T cell receptor (beta chain) was recovered during a study of PD-1 blockade in classical Hodgkin lymphoma. Brentuximab vedotin exposure varied among the patients, all of whom had relapsed after autologous stem cell transplantation. Repertoires were generated with immunoSEQ multiplex PCR, while TCRdb's copy carries only in-frame clones and drops some. There are some 38,000 clones in the sample; approximately 82% occur only once, and roughly 15% lies in the top ten. Germline lookup yields CDR1 LNHDA and CDR2 SQIVND (reference sequence). CDR3 length: 14 amino acids. Trimming left V 3 bases short and J 4 bases short, with 13 bases between.

This receptor was taken from a human donor with classical Hodgkin lymphoma. The chain is built from TRBV19 and TRBJ2-7; no reliable D call. The source was peripheral blood mononuclear cells (PBMCs), collected before the second cycle of nivolumab. CDR3 region: CASSMNQAPYEQYF. CDR3 nucleotide sequence: TGTGCCAGTAGTATGAACCAAGCCCCATACGAGCAGTACTTC.